This passage covers 2 T cell receptor beta chains from one sample sequenced in a study of blood T cell repertoires in COVID-19 (TCRdb year 2020). The library was obtained by the immunoSEQ multiplex PCR assay. This immuneACCESS table, as held by TCRdb, lists in-frame sequences with V and J called but not all clones. Of the missing ones, under half trace to an unresolved V gene in checked studies; the others have no known cause. The sample has under 80,000 clones on record, approximately 90% of them singletons. 6.5% to 7.5% of the sample is in the top ten clones. The sample consisted of peripheral blood. All receptors come from a woman aged 80 or over with active COVID-19.

V and J are TRBV6-6 and TRBJ2-2, with TRBD2 matching over 8 bases. The CDR3 totals 15 residues. The germline V gene encodes CDR1 MNHNY and CDR2 SVGAGI (reference sequence). V lost 6 bases to trimming and J lost 9 bases; unmatched junction nucleotides: 12. The CDR3 DNA is TGTGCCAGCAGCCAGCGGGAGAGACACCGGTGGGAGCTGTTTTTT. Its protein product is CASSQRERHRWELFF.

This clone has a single count. CDR3 in DNA: TGTGCCAGTAGTGTACAGGGTGCGAATGAGCAGTTCTTC. This gives the protein CASSVQGANEQFF. The chain couples TRBV19 to TRBJ2-1; possibly TRBD1 for D (6 bases). V was cut by 5 bases and J by 7 bases, with 12 bases left in between. The CDR3 spans 13 residues. CDR1 and CDR2 (germline): LNHDA, SQIVND (reference sequence).